This TCR beta chain was recovered during a study of identical twins. Points from the study as a whole: Insertion counts were lower in abundant cord blood beta clonotypes, a trend that memory repertoires did not show.

The CDR3 is 12 amino acids. The V and J ends lost 6 bases and 6 bases respectively, with 14 bases between them. Looked up from germline, CDR1 is SQVTM and CDR2 is ANQGSEA. In every case, the donor was a healthy Caucasian. For this clonotype: Antigen: not known.

TCRdb re-called the 5' RACE reads with MiXCR, one entry per CDR3 protein. The sample yields some 730,000 distinct CDR3 sequences, 18% seen once. This same sample was also part of a study on T cells expressing NK-cell markers. Turning to that study: Also leading the CD3+CD56-NKG2C+ fraction in a few donors were these clonotypes.

The source material was PBMCs. This TCR derives from a young woman in good health. The rearrangement links TRBV29-1 to TRBJ1-2, with TRBD1 as a possible D gene (5 bases). This chain's CDR3 is CSVEGLPDGYTF. CDR3 nucleotides: TGCAGCGTAGAGGGACTCCCGGATGGCTACACCTTC.